The 25 T cell receptor beta chains given below trace back to one sample, sequenced in a study of OX40 agonist ivuxolimab in advanced cancers. The table came from immunoSEQ multiplex PCR; TCRdb's copy has only in-frame clones and leaves some out. The sample holds around 35,000 clones; around four fifths are singletons and the top ten take 35% to 45%. Sequencing was performed on CD4+ or CD8+ T cells sorted from blood, taken in a trial of the OX40 agonist ivuxolimab. All receptors come from an adult with an advanced solid tumor such as melanoma, head and neck, liver or kidney cancer.

The CDR3 DNA reads TGTGCCAGCAGCTTCGACAGGGCTGGGGCCAACGTCCTGACTTTC. Protein: CASSFDRAGANVLTF. The chain employs TRBV5-6 and TRBJ2-6, with 7 bases that match TRBD1. CDR3 length: 15 residues. The V gene end was trimmed by 2 bases and the J gene end by 2 bases; junction bases not matched to a gene: 1. The germline V gene encodes CDR1 SGHDT and CDR2 YYEEEE.

CDR3 amino acids: CASSLVSGVAGELFF. For the CDR3, the DNA is TGCGCCAGCAGCTTGGTATCCGGGGTTGCAGGGGAGCTGTTTTTT. The J gene is TRBJ2-2, the V gene TRBV5-1, with D possibly matching TRBD2 (5 bases). Germline assignment: CDR1 SGHRS and CDR2 YFSETQ. The CDR3 loop spans 15 amino acids. V was cut by 0 bases and J by 8 bases, with 14 bases left in between.

The V gene is TRBV28, the J gene TRBJ2-1; the match to TRBD2 covers 7 bases. From germline, CDR1 is MDHEN and CDR2 SYDVKM. V lost 6 bases to trimming and J lost 1 base; unmatched junction nucleotides: 3. This CDR3 contains 14 residues. The CDR3: CASSERGSYNEQFF. The CDR3 DNA reads TGTGCCAGCAGCGAGCGGGGATCCTACAATGAGCAGTTCTTC.

The chain recombines TRBV6-1 with TRBJ2-7; D is possibly TRBD1 or TRBD2 (6 bases each). CDR3 length equals 13 residues. With 3 bases removed from V and 2 bases from J, the gap between germline ends came to 8 bases. Looked up from germline, CDR1 is MNHNS and CDR2 is SASEGT. This chain's CDR3 is CASSDRGPYEQYF. The CDR3 DNA sequence: TGTGCCAGCAGTGACCGGGGGCCCTACGAGCAGTACTTC.

This clone was found a few times. CDR3 amino acids: CASSWGVRNQPQHF. The CDR3 DNA reads as TGTGCCAGTAGTTGGGGGGTTCGGAATCAGCCCCAGCATTTT. This rearrangement joins TRBV19 to TRBJ1-5, with D perhaps matching TRBD1 (5 bases). The CDR3 extends over 14 amino acids. Germline CDR1 reads LNHDA; CDR2 reads SQIVND (reference sequence). V lost 5 bases and J 4 bases, leaving 12 bases between the germline ends.

This sequence joins TRBV5-5 and TRBJ2-3; either TRBD1 or TRBD2 may fit D (5 bases each). Trimming removed 5 bases from V and 2 bases from J, with 18 bases in between. CDR1 and CDR2 (germline): SGHKS, YYEKEE (reference sequence). The CDR3 has 16 amino acids. The CDR3 here is CASRRGPKYYTDTQYF. In DNA, the CDR3 is TGTGCCAGCAGGAGGGGTCCTAAATATTACACAGATACGCAGTATTTT.

The chain joins TRBV5-6 to TRBJ2-3; 7 nucleotides match TRBD1. The CDR3 is made up of 15 amino acids. CDR1 and CDR2 (germline): SGHDT, YYEEEE. V was pared by 4 bases and J by 1 base, with 6 bases of the junction left unmatched. The CDR3 coding sequence is TGTGCCAGCAGCGGAGAAGGGGGCGGCACAGATACGCAGTATTTT. This codes for CASSGEGGGTDTQYF. The variable domain in full, completed from reference TRBV5-6 and TRBJ2-3, reads DAGVTQSPTHLIKTRGQQVTLRCSPKSGHDTVSWYQQALGQGPQFIFQYYEEEERQRGNFPDRFSGHQFPNYSSELNVNALLLGDSALYLCASSGEGGGTDTQYFGPGTRLTVL.

V is TRBV5-1 and J is TRBJ2-3; unclear D gene. CDR1 and CDR2 from the germline V gene are SGHRS and YFSETQ. Trimming took off 0 bases at V and 0 bases at J, with 5 bases between the two ends. The CDR3 consists of 14 residues. This CDR3 is CASSLAVSTDTQYF. CDR3 sequence (DNA): TGCGCCAGCAGCTTGGCGGTAAGCACAGATACGCAGTATTTT.

J is TRBJ2-1 and V is TRBV19; D possibly matches TRBD1 or TRBD2 (5 bases each). Germline V gene data show CDR1 as LNHDA and CDR2 as SQIVND (reference sequence). The CDR3 is made up of 13 amino acids. V dropped 10 bases and J dropped 2 bases, with 12 bases sitting between them. CDR3 in DNA: TGTGCCATCCGGGGCGGCCCCTACAATGAGCAGTTCTTC. It yields the protein CAIRGGPYNEQFF.

The CDR3 loop is CASREGQLYNSPLHF. CDR3 nucleotide sequence: TGTGCCAGCAGGGAGGGACAGCTCTATAATTCACCCCTCCACTTT. The chain uses TRBV6-1 and TRBJ1-6, with 7 bases identical to TRBD1. After removal of 6 bases from V and 3 bases from J, the junction contained 5 bases not matched to a gene. The CDR3 spans 15 residues. The germline V gene has CDR1 MNHNS and CDR2 SASEGT.

V is TRBV2 and J is TRBJ1-5; 8 nucleotides align to TRBD1. The V gene's germline CDR1 is SNHLY and CDR2 FYNNEI. V lost 5 bases, J lost 4 bases, and 1 base stayed unmatched. The CDR3 totals 13 residues. The CDR3 DNA follows: TGTGCCAGCAGTCGGACAGGGAATCAGCCCCAGCATTTT. This sequence encodes CASSRTGNQPQHF.

The chain uses TRBV7-3 and TRBJ2-1; 11 bases agree with TRBD2. This CDR3 has 15 residues. CDR1 and CDR2 (germline): SGHTA, FQGTGA. The V segment lost 1 base and the J segment 6 bases; nucleotides outside the gene matches: 2. The CDR3 DNA follows: TGTGCCAGCAGCTTAAATAGCGGGGGGGCCAATGAGCAGTTCTTC. It encodes CASSLNSGGANEQFF.

Only one count was recorded for this clone. As DNA, the CDR3 is TGTGCCACCAGCAGAGGGAACACTGAAGCTTTCTTT. Amino acids: CATSRGNTEAFF. V and J are TRBV15 and TRBJ1-1; D is unresolved. Trimming took 1 base from V and 1 from J, leaving 1 base between them. Looked up from germline, CDR1 is LNHNV and CDR2 is YYDKDF (reference sequence). The CDR3 extends over 12 amino acids.

This chain connects TRBV7-9 to TRBJ2-1; 8 bases are a match to TRBD1. With V trimmed by 4 bases and J by 4 bases, 6 bases remained unmatched. This CDR3 contains 15 residues. Germline CDR1 SEHNR, CDR2 FQNEAQ (reference sequence). The DNA for the CDR3 is TGTGCCAGCAGCTCCCGGGACAGGAGATACAATGAGCAGTTCTTC. This translates into CASSSRDRRYNEQFF.

In its sample, this clone was seen a few times. A read error may account for a junction end that differs from germline. The chain employs TRBV7-2 and TRBJ2-7; D unclear. CDR1 SGHTA and CDR2 FQGNSA come from the germline V gene. The CDR3 loop spans 12 amino acids. Here the CDR3 reads CASSLVLQKQHF. The CDR3 nucleotides are TGTGCCAGCAGCTTAGTTCTCCAGAAACAGCACTTC.

V is TRBV6-1 and J is TRBJ1-3; 7 bases match TRBD1. The V gene end was trimmed by 6 bases and the J gene end by 2 bases; junction bases not matched to a gene: 7. This CDR3 region has 15 residues. CDR1 MNHNS and CDR2 SASEGT come from the germline V gene. The CDR3 region has the DNA TGTGCCAGCAGACCCTTAACAGGGGCTGGAAACACCATATATTTT. This codes for CASRPLTGAGNTIYF.

The J gene is TRBJ2-3, the V gene TRBV11-1; D gene ambiguous. V was shortened by 5 bases and J by 4 bases, with 16 bases between the two germline ends. Germline V gene data show CDR1 as SGHAT and CDR2 as FQDESV (reference sequence). The CDR3 runs to 15 residues. The CDR3 sequence: CASSQTYNLPDTQYF. CDR3 in DNA: TGTGCCAGCAGCCAAACCTACAACCTACCAGATACGCAGTATTTT.

A single count supports this clone. The V call is TRBV19, the J call TRBJ2-7; D call uncertain. Deletions cut 2 bases from V and 3 bases from J, with 11 bases between. Germline CDR1 reads LNHDA; CDR2 reads SQIVND (reference sequence). The CDR3 consists of 14 residues. The CDR3 region is CASSIIRALYEQYF. In nucleotides, the CDR3 is TGTGCCAGTAGTATAATTCGGGCCCTCTACGAGCAGTACTTC.

V and J are TRBV28 and TRBJ2-7; D is possibly TRBD1 or TRBD2 (5 bases each). In germline, CDR1 is MDHEN, CDR2 SYDVKM. Trimming stripped 5 bases from V and 6 bases from J, with 17 bases between. This CDR3 has 14 amino acids. CDR3 sequence reads: CASSRPGTLPEQYF. The CDR3 DNA follows: TGTGCCAGCAGTCGCCCCGGGACCCTCCCCGAGCAGTACTTC.

V is TRBV9 and J is TRBJ2-5; D gene unclear. There are 13 residues in the CDR3. Germline CDR1 reads SGDLS; CDR2 reads YYNGEE. The V end lost 2 bases, the J end lost 7 bases, and 12 bases lay between the germline ends. This chain's CDR3 is CASSVAALGTQYF. CDR3 bases: TGTGCCAGCAGCGTCGCCGCATTAGGGACCCAGTACTTC.

There are a few counts of this clone. This chain connects TRBV6-6 to TRBJ1-5, with D possibly TRBD1 on 6 matching bases. V was pared by 6 bases and J by 7 bases, with 22 bases between. Per the germline V gene, CDR1 is MNHNY and CDR2 is SVGAGI (reference sequence). The CDR3 is made up of 16 amino acids. CDR3 sequence: CASRAGGGEGIQPQHF. The CDR3 DNA reads TGTGCCAGCAGAGCCGGGGGGGGCGAAGGGATCCAGCCCCAGCATTTT.

The chain couples TRBV27 to TRBJ1-6, with D perhaps TRBD1 (5 bases). V was cut by 0 bases and J by 10 bases, with 19 bases left in between. Germline lookup yields CDR1 MNHEY and CDR2 SMNVEV (reference sequence). The CDR3 is 17 residues long. The CDR3 is CASSLSTPGVGGSPLHF. The CDR3 DNA is TGTGCCAGCAGTTTATCGACCCCGGGGGTAGGAGGATCACCCCTCCACTTT.

The chain is built from TRBV6-1 and TRBJ2-1; D remains ambiguous. V was cut by 7 bases and J by 4 bases, with 11 bases left in between. The germline V gene has CDR1 MNHNS and CDR2 SASEGT. The CDR3 sequence is 13 residues long. CDR3 in DNA: TGTGCCAGCATCCCTCCTCAGTACAATGAGCAGTTCTTC. This translates into CASIPPQYNEQFF.

The chain couples TRBV6-1 to TRBJ2-7; 9 nucleotides match TRBD2. Germline values: CDR1 MNHNS, CDR2 SASEGT. This CDR3 spans 12 amino acids. With V trimmed by 5 bases and J by 10 bases, 6 bases remained unmatched. CDR3 loop: CASSQREESQYF. In DNA, the CDR3 is TGTGCCAGCAGTCAGCGGGAGGAATCTCAGTACTTC.

The chain carries TRBV11-3 and TRBJ1-6; D ambiguous. Germline lookup yields CDR1 SGHNT and CDR2 YENEEA. V shed 3 bases and J shed 5 bases, with 11 bases lying between them. The CDR3 runs to 15 residues. Written as DNA, the CDR3 is TGTGCCAGCAGCTTCGTGGGTTTGAATAATTCACCCCTCCACTTT. It codes for CASSFVGLNNSPLHF. Full variable domain (remainder filled in from reference TRBV11-3 and TRBJ1-6): EAGVVQSPRYKIIEKKQPVAFWCNPISGHNTLYWYLQNLGQGPELLIRYENEEAVDDSQLPKDRFSAERLKGVDSTLKIQPAELGDSAVYLCASSFVGLNNSPLHFGNGTRLTVT.